A single sample gave rise to the 22 T cell receptor beta chains below, sequenced in a study of T-cell memory formation after mild COVID-19. MiXCR was run by TCRdb on the 5' RACE reads, yielding one entry per CDR3 protein. The sample contains a few hundred thousand distinct CDR3 sequences, 10% to 13% of which appear only once. Material for sequencing was PBMCs or a T cell subset sorted from them (not recorded which). Receptor source: a man aged 18 to 30 who had mild COVID-19 (a few samples of this study predate the infection). Cell type and time point are not known.

This clonotype was detected only a few times. The chain employs TRBV23-1 and TRBJ1-5; D not resolved. TRBV23-1 qualifies as an ORF whose function is uncertain. V lost 4 bases to trimming and J lost 5 bases, with 6 bases between them. This CDR3 has 12 amino acids. The CDR3 DNA is TGCGCCAGCAGTCGTTGGGATCAGCCCCAGCATTTT. This gives the protein CASSRWDQPQHF.

This clonotype was observed a few times. The chain employs TRBV5-1 and TRBJ2-3; D unclear. The germline CDR1 and CDR2 sequences are SGHRS and YFSETQ. V lost 1 base, J lost 0 bases, and 12 bases lay in between. There are 16 residues in the CDR3. CDR3 DNA: TGCGCCAGCAGCTTGTTTACGGCATCTAGCACAGATACGCAGTATTTT. Translating it yields CASSLFTASSTDTQYF.

This rearrangement joins TRBV4-3 to TRBJ2-3; 9 bases match TRBD2. Looked up from germline, CDR1 is LGHNA and CDR2 is YSLEER. This CDR3 has 14 amino acids. V shed 0 bases and J 5 bases; nucleotides not matched to a gene: 0. The CDR3 reads CASSQDSGGDTQYF. The DNA for the CDR3 is TGCGCCAGCAGCCAAGATAGCGGGGGAGATACGCAGTATTTT.

The sample holds a few counts of this clonotype. The DNA for the CDR3 is TGTGCCAGCACCCTGAGCTCCTACAATGAGCAGTTCTTC. This gives the protein CASTLSSYNEQFF. The chain joins TRBV6-2 or TRBV6-3 to TRBJ2-1; D remains unclear. The CDR3 is 13 residues long. Trimming pared 7 bases from V and 0 bases from J, leaving 7 bases between. Germline assignment: CDR1 MNHEY and CDR2 SVGEGT.

This clonotype appeared a few times. The chain has TRBV4-1 and TRBJ1-5; 9 nucleotides agree with TRBD1. V gave up 0 bases and J gave up 4 bases; unmatched junction bases: 4. Germline-derived CDR1 and CDR2 are MGHRA and YSYEKL. This CDR3 is built from 16 residues. The CDR3 loop is CASSQDPGTGNQPQHF. CDR3 DNA sequence: TGCGCCAGCAGCCAAGATCCCGGGACAGGGAATCAGCCCCAGCATTTT.

This clonotype was seen more than once but under ten times. The V gene is TRBV29-1, the J gene TRBJ1-1; D is unresolved. This CDR3 has 12 residues. Germline V gene sequence: CDR1 SQVTM, CDR2 ANQGSEA. The V end lost 7 bases, the J end lost 2 bases, and 11 bases lay between the germline ends. The CDR3, as DNA: TGCAGCGGCATGACGGGAAACACTGAAGCTTTCTTT. Protein sequence: CSGMTGNTEAFF. The full variable domain, its missing parts supplied by reference TRBV29-1 and TRBJ1-1, is SAVISQKPSRDICQRGTSLTIQCQVDSQVTMMFWYRQQPGQSLTLIATANQGSEATYESGFVIDKFPISRPNLTFSTLTVSNMSPEDSSIYLCSGMTGNTEAFFGQGTRLTVV.

The table lists this clonotype with a few counts. The V call is TRBV7-2, the J call TRBJ2-3; 9 nucleotides align to TRBD2. CDR3 length: 13 residues. V shed 5 bases, J shed 4 bases, and the junction held 1 base outside the gene matches. In germline, CDR1 is SGHTA, CDR2 FQGNSA. CDR3 in DNA: TGTGCCAGCAGCCGCGGGGGGGCAGATACGCAGTATTTT. This codes for CASSRGGADTQYF.

This clonotype was observed at least ten times. The chain has TRBV24-1 and TRBJ2-1; D may be TRBD2 (5 bases). Germline CDR1 is KGHDR and CDR2 is SFDVKD. V was shortened by 11 bases and J by 4 bases, with 11 bases between the two germline ends. The CDR3 sequence is 12 residues long. CDR3 in DNA: TGTGCCAGCGGTTCGGGATACAATGAGCAGTTCTTC. It is translated as CASGSGYNEQFF.

This clonotype was seen more than once but under ten times. The gene calls are TRBV7-9 and TRBJ1-3; the D is unclear. Germline CDR1 SEHNR, CDR2 FQNEAQ (reference sequence). The V end was cut by 5 bases, the J end by 0 bases, with 14 bases between. The CDR3 has 16 amino acids. The DNA for the CDR3 is TGTGCCAGCAGCGCATCCACCGGGATCTCTGGAAACACCATATATTTT. As protein: CASSASTGISGNTIYF.

This clonotype appeared a few times. The chain uses TRBV4-3 and TRBJ2-1; 10 nucleotides match TRBD2. The V gene's germline CDR1 is LGHNA and CDR2 YSLEER. Losses at the gene ends were 0 bases for V and 7 bases for J; bases not matched to a gene: 9. This CDR3 has 17 amino acids. The CDR3 nucleotides read TGCGCCAGCAGCCAAGAGGAAGCGGGGGGGCGGTGGAATGAGCAGTTCTTC. Encoded protein: CASSQEEAGGRWNEQFF.

Many counts were recorded for this clonotype. The chain uses TRBV5-7 and TRBJ2-1; weak D call: TRBD2 (5 bases). TRBV5-7 is an ORF; its function is uncertain. V was cut by 0 bases and J by 5 bases, with 12 bases left in between. This CDR3 comprises 15 residues. The CDR3 is CASSLGASRDNEQFF. CDR3 DNA: TGTGCCAGCAGCTTGGGGGCTAGCCGGGACAATGAGCAGTTCTTC.

The rearrangement uses TRBV20-1 and TRBJ1-1; D is perhaps TRBD1 (5 bases). CDR3 length equals 15 residues. Germline V lookup: CDR1 DFQATT, CDR2 SNEGSKA (reference sequence). V was pared by 1 base and J by 4 bases, with 16 bases between. The CDR3 loop is CSARVASGGGTEAFF. The CDR3 DNA reads as TGCAGTGCTAGAGTGGCCAGCGGGGGGGGCACTGAAGCTTTCTTT.

The gene calls are TRBV7-3 and TRBJ1-1; no clear D. The CDR3 sequence is 13 residues long. Trimming left V 1 base short and J 7 bases short, with 10 bases between. The germline CDR1 and CDR2 sequences are SGHTA and FQGTGA. CDR3 bases: TGTGCCAGCAGCTTAATGGGCCAGGTTGAAGCTTTCTTT. Amino acid sequence: CASSLMGQVEAFF.

In its sample, this clonotype was seen a few times. The V and J genes are TRBV10-3 and TRBJ2-5, with TRBD1 as a possible D gene (5 bases). CDR3 length: 14 amino acids. In germline, CDR1 is ENHRY, CDR2 SYGVKD. V lost 6 bases and J 0 bases, leaving 11 bases between the germline ends. The chain's CDR3 is CAIRPSTDQETQYF. Here the CDR3 DNA reads TGTGCCATCAGACCTTCGACAGACCAAGAGACCCAGTACTTC.

This clonotype was seen a few times. The chain recombines TRBV4-2 with TRBJ1-5; D remains unclear. The ends were cut back, 8 bases at V and 2 bases at J, with 4 bases in the middle. The germline V gene has CDR1 LGHNA and CDR2 YNFKEQ. The CDR3 consists of 11 residues. The CDR3 nucleotides read TGTGCCAGCGGAGGCAATCAGCCCCAGCATTTT. It codes for CASGGNQPQHF.

This chain joins TRBV9 and TRBJ2-1; D may be TRBD2 (7 bases). The CDR3 sequence is 15 residues long. Germline V CDR1 and CDR2: SGDLS, YYNGEE. V was clipped by 4 bases and J by 9 bases, with 20 bases between them. DNA for the CDR3: TGTGCCAGCAGCCCAAGGGCGGGGGCCCCGGGTGAGCAGTTCTTC. Its translation is CASSPRAGAPGEQFF.

The gene calls are TRBV6-6 and TRBJ1-2; D is uncertain. The CDR3 has 13 residues. Between the trimmed V and J ends, which lost 11 bases and 8 bases, there was a span of 21 bases. The germline V gene has CDR1 MNHNY and CDR2 SVGAGI (reference sequence). The CDR3 DNA reads as TGTGCCGCCACGGGAACTTCTACTGGGGGCTACACCTTC. It translates to CAATGTSTGGYTF.

The rearrangement joins TRBV20-1 to TRBJ2-4; tentatively, D is TRBD1 or TRBD2 (5 bases each). The CDR3 has 13 residues. Deletions cut 2 bases from V and 2 bases from J, with 7 bases between. Germline V gives CDR1 DFQATT, CDR2 SNEGSKA (reference sequence). CDR3 sequence: CSARRGPKNIQYF. DNA of the CDR3: TGCAGTGCTAGAAGGGGACCCAAAAACATTCAGTACTTC.

This clonotype has more than one count but fewer than ten. The J gene is TRBJ1-4, the V gene TRBV6-2 or TRBV6-3; D is perhaps TRBD1 (5 bases). The CDR3 consists of 13 residues. Germline loops: CDR1 MNHEY, CDR2 SVGEGT. Trimming removed 2 bases from V and 8 bases from J, with 9 bases in between. CDR3 amino acids: CASSYGREEKLFF. The CDR3 nucleotides are TGTGCCAGCAGTTACGGCAGGGAAGAAAAACTGTTTTTT.

This chain uses TRBV7-9 with TRBJ1-6; D possibly corresponds to TRBD1 (5 bases). The CDR3 length is 16 residues. The V and J ends lost 5 bases and 9 bases respectively, with 20 bases between them. Germline V gene data show CDR1 as SEHNR and CDR2 as FQNEAQ (reference sequence). CDR3 bases: TGTGCCAGCAGCCCAGACGCGGCGGGGGGAGGTTCACCCCTCCACTTT. This codes for CASSPDAAGGGSPLHF.

This clonotype has just a few counts. The V and J genes are TRBV11-2 and TRBJ2-2; D possibly corresponds to TRBD1 (5 bases). The CDR3 contains 14 residues. CDR1 and CDR2 (germline): SGHAT, FQNNGV. The V end lost 1 base, the J end lost 7 bases, and 10 bases lay between the germline ends. CDR3 bases: TGTGCCAGCAGCTTAGTGGGGCTGGTCGGGGAGCTGTTTTTT. Protein: CASSLVGLVGELFF.

In its sample, this clonotype was seen many times. The chain recombines TRBV29-1 with TRBJ2-3, with D perhaps given as TRBD1 or TRBD2 (5 bases each). The CDR3 covers 14 residues. V lost 6 bases and J lost 2, with 15 bases in between. Germline V gene lookup returns CDR1 SQVTM and CDR2 ANQGSEA. The CDR3 coding sequence is TGCAGCGTACGCATCCTGGGGGTCACAGATACGCAGTATTTT. It codes for CSVRILGVTDTQYF.